This TCR beta chain emerged from a study of T cells in Graves' hyperthyroidism and ophthalmopathy. The source material, RNA transcripts, was used to amplify TCR beta CDR3 regions. First-round RT-PCR targeting the TCR CDR3 was performed with the HTBI primer set. TCRdb processed the multiplex PCR reads anew with MiXCR; each CDR3 protein has one entry. This table holds under 450,000 distinct CDR3 sequences, 15% to 19% found once. Disease duration under 2 months; hyperthyroidism patients were aged 18 to 65. V lost 0 bases and J 5 bases, leaving 10 bases between the germline ends. CDR3 length: 13 residues. The germline CDR1 and CDR2 sequences are DFQATT and SNEGSKA (reference sequence).

The sequence was collected from a woman aged 18-30 years with Graves' hyperthyroidism. This chain uses TRBV20-1 with TRBJ1-1, with D perhaps matching TRBD1 (5 bases). Input material: blood. CDR3 region: CSAREQGVTEAFF. Written as DNA, the CDR3 is TGCAGTGCTAGAGAGCAAGGGGTAACTGAAGCTTTCTTT.